The 22 T cell receptor beta chains below all came from one sample that was sequenced in a study of CD8 T cells in Susac syndrome. Random hexamers primed reverse transcription of about 0.5 to 1 ug RNA. Using its own MiXCR run on the immunoSEQ multiplex PCR reads, TCRdb lists one record per CDR3 protein. The sample lists about 130,000 distinct CDR3 sequences; about 95% were seen once. The sample comprised CD8+ T cells from PBMCs. The source is a human donor with Susac syndrome.

This chain uses TRBV12-3 or TRBV12-4 with TRBJ2-7; TRBD2 might be the D (6 bases). CDR3 length equals 14 residues. V dropped 6 bases and J dropped 2 bases, with 14 bases sitting between them. CDR3 nucleotide sequence: TGTGCCAGCAGCCTCGGGGGAACCACCTACGAGCAGTACTTC. Protein product: CASSLGGTTYEQYF.

The rearrangement links TRBV30 to TRBJ2-1, with TRBD2 matching over 8 bases. V trimming: 0 bases; J trimming: 10 bases; junction bases outside the gene matches: 8. This CDR3 is 14 amino acids long. Germline V CDR1 and CDR2: GTSNPN, SVGIG (reference sequence). The CDR3 loop is CAWSVDSGIREQFF. CDR3 DNA sequence: TGTGCCTGGAGTGTTGATAGCGGGATACGGGAGCAGTTCTTC.

This chain links TRBV5-1 with TRBJ2-7; 7 bases fit TRBD2. The V segment lost 1 base and the J segment 2 bases; nucleotides outside the gene matches: 3. This CDR3 has 14 residues. Germline assignment: CDR1 SGHRS and CDR2 YFSETQ. CDR3: CASSLSSGAYEQYF. The CDR3 nucleotides read TGCGCCAGCAGCTTGTCTAGCGGAGCCTACGAGCAGTACTTC.

The J gene is TRBJ2-6, the V gene TRBV24-1; 9 positions agree with TRBD1. The CDR3 length is 18 residues. The junction had 5 bases not matched to a gene; V was cut back by 3 bases and J by 0 bases. Looked up from germline, CDR1 is KGHDR and CDR2 is SFDVKD. CDR3 protein: CATSDGTGTHSGANVLTF. The CDR3 DNA reads TGTGCCACCAGTGATGGGACAGGGACTCACTCTGGGGCCAACGTCCTGACTTTC.

V is TRBV2 and J is TRBJ2-7; 12 bases map to TRBD1. This CDR3 comprises 14 residues. Germline V gene lookup returns CDR1 SNHLY and CDR2 FYNNEI. V shed 6 bases, J shed 6 bases, and the junction held 6 bases outside the gene matches. The CDR3 region is CASRTGTGGSEQYF. The CDR3 DNA reads as TGTGCCAGCAGAACCGGGACAGGGGGCAGCGAGCAGTACTTC.

V and J are TRBV12-3 or TRBV12-4 and TRBJ2-7; TRBD2 agrees at 7 bases. The CDR3 length is 13 residues. V lost 8 bases and J lost 6; bases outside the gene matches: 10. CDR3 residues: CASRKASGGEQYF. The CDR3 coding sequence is TGTGCCAGCCGGAAGGCTTCGGGGGGCGAGCAGTACTTC.

This chain connects TRBV20-1 to TRBJ2-7; D is undetermined. Trimming removed 0 bases at V and 1 base at J, with 13 bases between. The germline CDR1 and CDR2 sequences are DFQATT and SNEGSKA (reference sequence). The CDR3 contains 15 residues. The CDR3 spells CSARDREAPSYEQYF. The CDR3 DNA sequence: TGCAGTGCTAGAGATAGGGAAGCACCATCCTACGAGCAGTACTTC.

The J gene is TRBJ2-7, the V gene TRBV6-5, with TRBD2 matching over 11 bases. The CDR3 is 14 residues long. The V gene end was trimmed by 4 bases and the J gene end by 6 bases; junction bases not matched to a gene: 5. Germline assignment: CDR1 MNHEY and CDR2 SVGAGI. The CDR3 nucleotides read TGTGCCAGCAGTTTACTAGCGGGAGTGGGCGAGCAGTACTTC. Translated: CASSLLAGVGEQYF.

The chain joins TRBV11-1 to TRBJ2-7; D unclear. CDR3 length equals 13 residues. Germline loops: CDR1 SGHAT, CDR2 FQDESV (reference sequence). The V end lost 8 bases, the J end lost 5 bases, and 16 bases lay between the germline ends. This CDR3 reads CASRTPIRDEQYF. The DNA of the CDR3 is TGTGCCAGCCGAACACCGATTCGGGACGAGCAGTACTTC.

DNA of the CDR3: TGTGCCAGCAGCCAAAACAGGGAAGTCTATGGCTACACCTTC. Translating gives CASSQNREVYGYTF. The gene calls are TRBV13 and TRBJ1-2, with TRBD1 as a possible D gene (6 bases). Trimming stripped 5 bases from V and 4 bases from J, with 14 bases between. Germline CDR1 and CDR2: PRHDT and FYEKMQ (reference sequence). This CDR3 is 14 amino acids long.

V and J are TRBV19 and TRBJ1-3; D gene unclear. V was cut by 6 bases and J by 0 bases, with 12 bases left in between. The CDR3 sequence is 15 residues long. The germline CDR1 and CDR2 sequences are LNHDA and SQIVND (reference sequence). CDR3 bases: TGTGCCAGTAGCGAGACGGTCGGCTCTGGAAACACCATATATTTT. Its translation: CASSETVGSGNTIYF.

J is TRBJ2-7 and V is TRBV28; D is perhaps TRBD1 or TRBD2 (5 bases each). CDR3 size: 15 residues. In germline, CDR1 is MDHEN, CDR2 SYDVKM. V was trimmed by 3 bases and J by 2 bases, leaving 14 bases between them. CDR3: CASSFGRAGAYEQYF. The CDR3 nucleotides are TGTGCCAGCAGTTTCGGCAGGGCGGGCGCCTACGAGCAGTACTTC. The entire variable domain, with the rest obtained from reference TRBV28 and TRBJ2-7, is as follows: DVKVTQSSRYLVKRTGEKVFLECVQDMDHENMFWYRQDPGLGLRLIYFSYDVKMKEKGDIPEGYSVSREKKERFSLILESASTNQTSMYLCASSFGRAGAYEQYFGPGTRLTVT.

V usage is TRBV28 and J usage is TRBJ1-2; D call uncertain. This CDR3 has 17 residues. Deletions cut 5 bases from V and 7 bases from J, with 26 bases between. Germline V gene lookup returns CDR1 MDHEN and CDR2 SYDVKM. CDR3 residues: CASSITTEVPMTGGYTF. For the CDR3, the DNA is TGTGCCAGCAGTATAACAACAGAAGTACCGATGACGGGTGGCTACACCTTC.

The chain links TRBV27 to TRBJ2-3, with TRBD2 matching over 9 bases. Germline V gene data show CDR1 as MNHEY and CDR2 as SMNVEV (reference sequence). V lost 6 bases to trimming and J lost 4 bases; unmatched junction nucleotides: 5. The CDR3 loop spans 14 amino acids. CDR3 sequence reads: CASSYSGRADTQYF. The CDR3 DNA sequence: TGTGCCAGCAGCTATAGCGGGAGAGCAGATACGCAGTATTTT.

The chain recombines TRBV6-2 or TRBV6-3 with TRBJ2-5, with D perhaps being TRBD1 or TRBD2 (5 bases each). CDR3 size: 16 residues. Germline CDR1 is MNHEY and CDR2 is SVGEGT. V was shortened by 4 bases and J by 2 bases, with 17 bases between the two germline ends. The CDR3 DNA sequence: TGTGCCAGCAGTTCCAGGGCGAGGGACGCACAAGAGACCCAGTACTTC. The encoded protein is CASSSRARDAQETQYF.

V and J are TRBV6-5 and TRBJ2-5; D call uncertain. The CDR3 length is 14 residues. With 2 bases removed from V and 5 bases from J, the gap between germline ends came to 12 bases. In germline, CDR1 is MNHEY, CDR2 SVGAGI. CDR3 region: CASSYTARWETQYF. CDR3 nucleotide sequence: TGTGCCAGCAGTTACACCGCCAGGTGGGAGACCCAGTACTTC.

The chain recombines TRBV28 with TRBJ2-5, with D maybe TRBD2 (5 bases). From germline, CDR1 is MDHEN and CDR2 SYDVKM. The CDR3 contains 20 residues. V was trimmed by 7 bases and J by 0 bases, leaving 30 bases between them. Here the CDR3 reads CASTNVVGLQKTEYQETQYF. The CDR3 coding sequence is TGTGCCAGCACTAATGTCGTAGGACTGCAAAAAACGGAGTACCAAGAGACCCAGTACTTC.

This chain links TRBV20-1 with TRBJ2-5; 9 nucleotides align to TRBD2. The germline V gene encodes CDR1 DFQATT and CDR2 SNEGSKA (reference sequence). This CDR3 has 17 amino acids. V shed 0 bases and J 3 bases; nucleotides not matched to a gene: 11. The CDR3 bases are TGCAGTGCTAGAGATATCCCTAGCGGGGACTGGGAAGAGACCCAGTACTTC. Protein product: CSARDIPSGDWEETQYF.

The gene calls are TRBV7-3 and TRBJ2-5, with 10 bases matching TRBD1. The V and J ends lost 5 bases and 3 bases, in that order; junction bases with no gene match: 6. The V gene's germline CDR1 is SGHTA and CDR2 FQGTGA. The length of the CDR3 is 15 residues. The CDR3 loop reads CASSPSGQGEETQYF. CDR3 coding DNA: TGTGCCAGCAGCCCATCCGGACAGGGGGAAGAGACCCAGTACTTC.

The chain is built from TRBV5-4 and TRBJ1-2; a weak D match, TRBD1 (5 bases). V dropped 5 bases and J dropped 4 bases, with 15 bases sitting between them. The CDR3 covers 14 residues. Per the germline V gene, CDR1 is SGHNT and CDR2 is YYREEE (reference sequence). CDR3 region: CASRFSGTLYGYTF. The CDR3 bases are TGTGCCAGCAGATTTTCCGGGACCCTCTATGGCTACACCTTC. Together with reference TRBV5-4 and TRBJ1-2, the CDR3 gives the full variable domain: ETGVTQSPTHLIKTRGQQVTLRCSSQSGHNTVSWYQQALGQGPQFIFQYYREEENGRGNFPPRFSGLQFPNYSSELNVNALELDDSALYLCASRFSGTLYGYTFGSGTRLTVV.

The V and J genes are TRBV4-1 and TRBJ2-1, with TRBD2 matching over 9 bases. CDR3 length equals 14 residues. V dropped 2 bases and J dropped 8; count of bases not matched to a gene: 4. The germline V gene has CDR1 MGHRA and CDR2 YSYEKL. The CDR3 region has the DNA TGCGCCAGCAGCCAAAAGCGGGAGGAGGATGAGCAGTTCTTC. As protein: CASSQKREEDEQFF.

J is TRBJ2-7 and V is TRBV20-1, with D perhaps matching TRBD1 (5 bases). Germline assignment: CDR1 DFQATT and CDR2 SNEGSKA (reference sequence). Trimming removed 0 bases from V and 3 bases from J, with 6 bases in between. CDR3 length: 12 amino acids. This chain's CDR3 is CSAREGVYEQYF. The DNA for the CDR3 is TGCAGTGCTAGAGAAGGGGTCTACGAGCAGTACTTC.